This TCR beta chain was sequenced for a study of blood T cells in healthy people across ages. Broader study findings: Per million T cells, TCR beta diversity dropped about linearly as age rose.

J was trimmed by 7 bases and V by 0 bases; bases with no gene match: 5. The germline V gene encodes CDR1 LGHNA and CDR2 YSLEER. This CDR3 region has 16 residues. A second PCR of 7 to 11 cycles used a sample-barcoded 5' primer and a J-beta primer mix. TCRdb re-called the 5' RACE reads with MiXCR, one entry per CDR3 protein. The sample has some 1.5 million distinct CDR3 sequences; roughly 27% are singletons. About this clonotype itself: Its antigen is unknown.

The specimen was blood. The sequence derives from a woman in her 30s in good health. The chain joins TRBV4-3 to TRBJ2-3, with 12 bases fitting TRBD2. CDR3 in amino acids: CASSQDVGTSGYTQYF. Here the CDR3 DNA reads TGCGCCAGCAGCCAAGATGTAGGGACTAGCGGGTATACGCAGTATTTT.